The 10 T cell receptor beta chains presented below share a single source sample, sequenced in a study of somatic mutations in cytotoxic T cells in rheumatoid arthritis (TCRdb year 2017). The library was made by the immunoSEQ multiplex PCR assay. TCRdb limited this immuneACCESS table to in-frame rearrangements with V and J called. A share of clones is missing; checked studies link under half to unresolved V genes, and the rest is unexplained. The table for this sample lists more than 15,000 clones; 73% of them were counted only once. The biggest ten clones account for 21% of the sample. Sample: CD8+ T cells sorted from blood. The receptor source for this set is a woman aged 55 to 70 in good health.

The chain uses TRBV6-4 and TRBJ1-1; D uncertain. The CDR3 runs 13 residues. The V and J ends lost 6 bases and 1 base respectively, with 9 bases between them. CDR1 is MRHNA and CDR2 is SNTAGT in the germline V gene. CDR3 amino acids: CASSRTENTEAFF. Here the CDR3 DNA reads TGTGCCAGCAGCCGGACGGAGAACACTGAAGCTTTCTTT.

The V call is TRBV6-4, the J call TRBJ1-2; D remains ambiguous. Trimming took 0 bases from V and 6 from J, leaving 17 bases between them. CDR3 length equals 16 residues. The germline gives CDR1 MRHNA, CDR2 SNTAGT. The CDR3 is CASSDSWEGPEDGYTF. The CDR3 DNA sequence: TGTGCCAGCAGTGACTCGTGGGAGGGTCCCGAGGATGGCTACACCTTC.

The chain employs TRBV6-5 and TRBJ2-7; TRBD1 aligns across 9 bases. Trimming cost V 2 bases and J 1 base; bases outside gene matches: 6. The CDR3 has 16 residues. Germline V gene data show CDR1 as MNHEY and CDR2 as SVGAGI. CDR3 sequence: CASSYGGGTGSYEQYF. CDR3 coding DNA: TGTGCCAGCAGTTACGGGGGGGGGACAGGGTCCTACGAGCAGTACTTC.

The CDR3, as DNA: TGTGCCAGCAGCCTCGTAGCGGGGGGCGTCAACTACAATGAGCAGTTCTTC. This translates into CASSLVAGGVNYNEQFF. This chain links TRBV7-2 with TRBJ2-1, with 10 bases matching TRBD2. Looked up from germline, CDR1 is SGHTA and CDR2 is FQGNSA. Losses at the gene ends were 5 bases for V and 3 bases for J; bases not matched to a gene: 10. The CDR3 is 17 residues long.

The rearrangement links TRBV7-9 to TRBJ1-1, with a tentative D call TRBD1 (6 bases). CDR3 length: 13 amino acids. Trimming pared 10 bases from V and 1 base from J, leaving 13 bases between. The germline V gene encodes CDR1 SEHNR and CDR2 FQNEAQ (reference sequence). In nucleotides, the CDR3 is TGTGCCATTGGAAAGGGGGAGAACACTGAAGCTTTCTTT. Its protein product is CAIGKGENTEAFF.

The V gene is TRBV29-1, the J gene TRBJ1-2, with 7 positions matching TRBD1. The CDR3 loop spans 13 amino acids. V gave up 3 bases and J gave up 0 bases; unmatched junction bases: 1. Germline V gene sequence: CDR1 SQVTM, CDR2 ANQGSEA. CDR3 coding DNA: TGCAGCGTTGAGGGGACAGCTAACTATGGCTACACCTTC. This gives the protein CSVEGTANYGYTF. Variable domain in full (rest from reference TRBV29-1 and TRBJ1-2): SAVISQKPSRDICQRGTSLTIQCQVDSQVTMMFWYRQQPGQSLTLIATANQGSEATYESGFVIDKFPISRPNLTFSTLTVSNMSPEDSSIYLCSVEGTANYGYTFGSGTRLTVV.

By proportion, this clone is medium-sized. The rearrangement joins TRBV4-1 to TRBJ2-7; D gene ambiguous. With 7 bases removed from V and 0 bases from J, the gap between germline ends came to 10 bases. Germline V CDR1 and CDR2: MGHRA, YSYEKL. The CDR3 totals 13 residues. CDR3 residues: CASMDVSSYEQYF. The CDR3 DNA reads TGCGCCAGCATGGACGTTAGCTCCTACGAGCAGTACTTC.

This sequence joins TRBV27 and TRBJ1-1, with a tentative D call TRBD1 (5 bases). This CDR3 has 13 residues. Trimming removed 6 bases from V and 0 bases from J, with 8 bases in between. Looked up from germline, CDR1 is MNHEY and CDR2 is SMNVEV (reference sequence). CDR3 protein: CASRQGLNTEAFF. For the CDR3, the DNA is TGTGCCAGCAGGCAGGGACTGAACACTGAAGCTTTCTTT.

The V and J genes are TRBV2 and TRBJ1-1; the match to TRBD1 covers 7 bases. The junction had 6 bases not matched to a gene; V was cut back by 11 bases and J by 6 bases. The CDR3 contains 11 residues. Per germline, CDR1 SNHLY and CDR2 FYNNEI. CDR3 sequence: CAPMRGPEAFF. Written as DNA, the CDR3 is TGTGCCCCCATGAGGGGGCCTGAAGCTTTCTTT.

The chain carries TRBV7-6 and TRBJ2-1; 12 positions agree with TRBD2. Germline lookup yields CDR1 SGHVS and CDR2 FNYEAQ. CDR3 length: 15 residues. The J segment lost 7 bases and the V segment lost 4 bases, leaving 5 bases of the junction unmatched. The CDR3 is CASSSRLAGVNEQFF. The CDR3 DNA reads TGTGCCAGCAGCTCAAGACTAGCGGGAGTGAATGAGCAGTTCTTC.